This entry concerns a single T cell receptor (beta chain). Its target antigen remains unknown. No base-level quality is on record; no much larger clone is a single base apart. The receptor library was made with PCR. TCR sequencing of DNA from cultured CD4+ T cells used the Oncomine TCR Beta short-read assay at the Johns Hopkins FTIC core. Genomic DNA was extracted from the cultured CD4+ T cells with the QIAamp micro DNA kit. Oncomine TCR Beta libraries made from cultured CD4+ T cells were pooled using unique dual indexes and sequenced on an Illumina iSeq 100. Per the source publication's procedure: Non-productive sequences were removed, and CDR3s that did not start with C, did not end with F or W, or were shorter than 7 amino acids were discarded. The MANAFEST web application identified antigen-specific clonotypes by comparing peptide-stimulated wells against reference wells and other culture wells. For a clone to be called positive, the clone needed an FDR below 0.05, an odds ratio above 5, and a productive frequency above 0.1% in at least two of three replicate wells. Clonotypes that were significantly expanded in both SARS-CoV-2 spike wells and at least one common cold coronavirus spike condition were defined as cross-reactive. CDR3 homology was assessed with Levenshtein distances (stringdist) and unrooted phylogenetic trees (ape) in R version 3.6.1. The public reads were quality trimmed at Q25 with fastp and then assembled into clones with MiXCR by TCRdb, keeping productive beta chains. Identical CDR3 protein sequences are pooled into one entry, listed with their most common genes and DNA. The V and J calls were not made by the authors but by TCRdb's processing. In all, the sample holds more than 20,000 distinct CDR3 sequences, and around half of those were seen once. The ten largest make up around 4.2% of the sample.

The source of the sample is a study of vaccination and CD4 T cells after COVID-19 (dated by TCRdb to the early 2020s). With regard to the full study: Convalescent patients had a positive SARS-CoV-2 result on nasal swab PCR, and of these patients, fewer than ten had mild disease and one had severe disease. Six males and four females were included in the convalescent cohort, with two Hispanic individuals, seven Caucasians, two Asians and one multiracial person represented. Participants got two doses of the Pfizer-BioNTech BNT162b2 vaccine (n=8) or two doses of the Moderna mRNA-1273 vaccine (n=2). Post-COVID blood samples from convalescent patients were collected a median of about 100 days after diagnosis, with a range of 35 to 161 days. The time from the second vaccine dose to post-vaccine blood sampling had a median of 72 days and ranged from 14 to 241 days. Culture stimuli were overlapping spike peptide pools from SARS-CoV-2 and from the common cold coronaviruses HCoV-NL63, HCoV-OC43 and HCoV-229E. As controls, cultures received a CEFX viral epitope pool (the positive control), an HIV-1 Nef peptide pool (the negative control), or no peptide at all. In 10 COVID-19 convalescent patients and a few infection-naive healthy vaccine recipients, researchers compared the spike-specific CD4+ TCR repertoire from before mRNA vaccination with the repertoire from after.

Interpreted using the paper, the treatment or condition label stands for: roughly 11-day PBMC culture with coronavirus spike peptide pools or control peptides (ViraFEST assay). The ViraFEST assay, used in the study, expanded antigen-specific T cells with peptide pools and then identified the expanded clonotypes through TCR sequencing. Positive SARS-CoV-2 PCR tests in the convalescent patients dated from March to December 2020, before Alpha, Beta and Delta variants emerged in the United States. Each well held 2.2 million or so PBMCs cultured in IMDM containing approximately 5% human AB serum and 9 to 10 IU/ml IL-2, with 8.5 to 10 ug/ml peptide pools added. On days 3 and 7, half of the culture medium was replaced with fresh IL-2-containing medium. After approximately 11 days of culture, CD4+ T cells were isolated by negative selection with the EasySep CD4+ T cell isolation kit. PBMCs were separated from whole blood using Ficoll-Paque Plus gradient centrifugation and then either used fresh or cryopreserved at -140C. Each culture condition was generally run in triplicate wells.

Here is what the overall study found, with its caveats: In convalescent patients, nearly all vaccine-specific clones (304 of 307) were found to be mono-reactive for SARS-CoV-2 spike rather than cross-reactive with common cold coronaviruses. Among convalescent patients, a median roughly 90% of the SARS-CoV-2-reactive clones seen after vaccination appeared only after vaccination, which suggests priming specific to the vaccine. The number of convalescent patients in the study was relatively small, and the study did not examine early timepoints following natural infection. The median number of SARS-CoV-2-reactive clonotypes rose from around 22 after infection to 38 after vaccination, but the change was not significant.

Taken from the germline V gene (reference sequence), the CDR1 and CDR2 loops are LNHDA and SQIVND. Germline trimming: 10 bases from V, 8 bases from J; junction bases outside gene matches: 6. The CDR3 sequence holds 12 residues, the cysteine and phenylalanine included. The CDR3 DNA has 36 bases and is translated from base 1. The chain is encoded by TRBV19 joined to TRBJ2-2, with 8 bases aligning to TRBD1. This clonotype originated in a human donor who had recovered from COVID-19. The material sequenced was CD4+ T cells from blood, cultured in vitro. The bases are TGTGCCACCCAGGGGGCCGGGGGGGAGCTGTTTTTT. It codes for CATQGAGGELFF.